The entry below gives a single TCR beta chain sequence along with its context. The germline V and J ends were trimmed by 0 bases and 0 bases, with 10 bases remaining between them. The CDR3 covers 15 residues. Per the germline V gene, CDR1 is SGDLS and CDR2 is YYNGEE. This sample is drawn from a study of blood T cell repertoires in COVID-19. Across the study: Samples came from the United States, Italy and Spain, spanning acute and convalescent COVID-19.

Sequencing was performed with immunoSEQ multiplex PCR; in TCRdb, only in-frame clones are kept and a portion is missing. This table holds approximately 200,000 clones, 87% found once. This clonotype was sampled from a woman under 40 who had recovered from COVID-19. Sequencing was performed on PBMCs or T cells enriched from blood (not recorded which). The J gene is TRBJ2-7, the V gene TRBV9; D perhaps matches TRBD1 (5 bases). Written as DNA, the CDR3 is TGTGCCAGCAGCGTAGAACAGGATTTCTCCTACGAGCAGTACTTC. Translation gives CASSVEQDFSYEQYF.